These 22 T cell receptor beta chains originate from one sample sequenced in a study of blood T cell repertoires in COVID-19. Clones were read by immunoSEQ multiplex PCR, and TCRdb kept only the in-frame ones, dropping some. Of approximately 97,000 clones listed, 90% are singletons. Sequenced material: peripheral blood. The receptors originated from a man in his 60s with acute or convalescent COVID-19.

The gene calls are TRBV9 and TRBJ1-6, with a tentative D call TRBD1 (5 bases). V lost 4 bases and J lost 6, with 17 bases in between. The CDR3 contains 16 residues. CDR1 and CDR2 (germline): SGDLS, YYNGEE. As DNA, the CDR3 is TGTGCCAGCAGCCCCCGGGGGGGGATAGGTAATTCACCCCTCCACTTT. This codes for CASSPRGGIGNSPLHF.

The CDR3 nucleotides read TGTGCCAGCAGCTCCCTCGTGCTATCCTATGGCTACACCTTC. The encoded protein is CASSSLVLSYGYTF. The rearrangement joins TRBV11-2 to TRBJ1-2; D not resolved. CDR3 length: 14 residues. In germline, CDR1 is SGHAT, CDR2 FQNNGV. Between the trimmed V and J ends, which lost 4 bases and 4 bases, there was a span of 13 bases.

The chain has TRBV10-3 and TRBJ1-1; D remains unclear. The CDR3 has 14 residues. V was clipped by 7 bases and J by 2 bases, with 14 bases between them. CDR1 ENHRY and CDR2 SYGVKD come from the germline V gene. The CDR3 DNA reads TGTGCCATCACCTCGGGAGGCTTAAACACTGAAGCTTTCTTT. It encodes CAITSGGLNTEAFF.

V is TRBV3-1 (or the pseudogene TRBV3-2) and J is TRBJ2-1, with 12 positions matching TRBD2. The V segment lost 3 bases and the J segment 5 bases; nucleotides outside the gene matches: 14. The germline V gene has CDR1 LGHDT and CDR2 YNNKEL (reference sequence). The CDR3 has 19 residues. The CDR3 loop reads CASSQMVGTSGGINNEQFF. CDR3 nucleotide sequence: TGTGCCAGCAGCCAGATGGTCGGAACTAGCGGGGGGATAAACAATGAGCAGTTCTTC.

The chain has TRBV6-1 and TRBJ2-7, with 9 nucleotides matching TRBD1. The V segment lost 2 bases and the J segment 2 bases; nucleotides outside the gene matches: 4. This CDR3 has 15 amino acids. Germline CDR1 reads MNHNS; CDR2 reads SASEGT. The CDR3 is CASSESGTGTYEQYV. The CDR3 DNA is TGTGCCAGCAGTGAATCGGGGACAGGGACCTACGAGCAGTACGTC.

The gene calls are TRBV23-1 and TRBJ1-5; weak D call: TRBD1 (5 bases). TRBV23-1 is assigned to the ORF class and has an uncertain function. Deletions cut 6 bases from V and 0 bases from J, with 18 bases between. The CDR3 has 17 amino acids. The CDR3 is CASRPPRWTNSNQPQHF. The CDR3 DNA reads TGCGCCAGCAGACCACCCCGTTGGACAAATAGCAATCAGCCCCAGCATTTT.

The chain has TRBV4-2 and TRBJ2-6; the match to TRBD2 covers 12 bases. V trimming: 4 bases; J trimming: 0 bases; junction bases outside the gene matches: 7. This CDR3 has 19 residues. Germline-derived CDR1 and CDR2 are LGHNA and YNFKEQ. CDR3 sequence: CASSRLTSGGTSGANVLTF. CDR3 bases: TGTGCCAGCAGCCGACTCACTAGCGGGGGGACCTCTGGGGCCAACGTCCTGACTTTC.

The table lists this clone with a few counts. In nucleotides, the CDR3 is TGTGCCAGCAGCTCGAGAAATTTGGGACAGGGTGATGGCTACACCTTC. It specifies CASSSRNLGQGDGYTF. The chain has TRBV3-1 (or the pseudogene TRBV3-2) and TRBJ1-2; 9 bases align to TRBD1. The junction had 13 bases not matched to a gene; V was cut back by 5 bases and J by 6 bases. The germline CDR1 and CDR2 sequences are LGHDT and YNNKEL (reference sequence). The CDR3 runs to 16 residues.

This chain's CDR3 is CASSYRSTNEKLFF. CDR3 nucleotides: TGTGCCAGCAGTTACCGGAGCACTAATGAAAAACTGTTTTTT. The chain carries TRBV6-5 and TRBJ1-4; D is ambiguous. Trimming left V 2 bases short and J 2 bases short, with 6 bases between. The CDR3 is 14 residues long. The germline gives CDR1 MNHEY, CDR2 SVGAGI.

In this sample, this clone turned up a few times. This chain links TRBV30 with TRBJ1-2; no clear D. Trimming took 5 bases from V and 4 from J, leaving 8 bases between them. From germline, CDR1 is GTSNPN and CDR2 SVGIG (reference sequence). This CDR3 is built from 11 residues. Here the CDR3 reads CAWQGLYGYTF. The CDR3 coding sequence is TGTGCCTGGCAAGGACTCTATGGCTACACCTTC.

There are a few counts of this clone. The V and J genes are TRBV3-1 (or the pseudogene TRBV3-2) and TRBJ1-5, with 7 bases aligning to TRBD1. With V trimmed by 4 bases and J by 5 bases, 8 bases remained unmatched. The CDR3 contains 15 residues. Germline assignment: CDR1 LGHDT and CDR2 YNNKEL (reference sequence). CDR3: CASSLSPGGHQPQHF. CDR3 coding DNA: TGTGCCAGCAGCCTAAGCCCAGGGGGGCATCAGCCCCAGCATTTT.

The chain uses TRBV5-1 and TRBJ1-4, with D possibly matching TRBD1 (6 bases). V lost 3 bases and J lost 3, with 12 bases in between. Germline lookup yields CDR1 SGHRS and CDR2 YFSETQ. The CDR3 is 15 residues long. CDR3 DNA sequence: TGCGCCAGCAGCTCAACAGGGACGCCTAATGAAAAACTGTTTTTT. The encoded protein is CASSSTGTPNEKLFF.

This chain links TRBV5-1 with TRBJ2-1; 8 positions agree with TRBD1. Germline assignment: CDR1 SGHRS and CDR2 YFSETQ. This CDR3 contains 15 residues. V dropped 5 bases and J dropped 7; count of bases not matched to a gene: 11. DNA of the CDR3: TGCGCCAGCAGTCCAGGACAGGGCTTCGGAAATGAGCAGTTCTTC. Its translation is CASSPGQGFGNEQFF. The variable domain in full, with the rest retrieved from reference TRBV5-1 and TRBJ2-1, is KAGVTQTPRYLIKTRGQQVTLSCSPISGHRSVSWYQQTPGQGLQFLFEYFSETQRNKGNFPGRFSGRQFSNSRSEMNVSTLELGDSALYLCASSPGQGFGNEQFFGPGTRLTVL.

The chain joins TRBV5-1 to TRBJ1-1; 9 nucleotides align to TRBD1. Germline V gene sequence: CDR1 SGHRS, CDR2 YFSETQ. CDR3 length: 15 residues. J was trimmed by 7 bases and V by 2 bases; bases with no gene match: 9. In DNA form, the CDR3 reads TGCGCCAGCAGCTTAACAGGGGGCGTAGAGGATGAAGCTTTCTTT. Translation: CASSLTGGVEDEAFF.

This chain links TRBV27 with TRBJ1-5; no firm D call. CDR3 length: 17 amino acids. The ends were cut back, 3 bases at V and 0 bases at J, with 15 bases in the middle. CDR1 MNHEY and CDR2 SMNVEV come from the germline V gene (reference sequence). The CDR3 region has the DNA TGTGCCAGCAGTTTCCGGGGAGGCGGCAATAGCAATCAGCCCCAGCATTTT. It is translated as CASSFRGGGNSNQPQHF.

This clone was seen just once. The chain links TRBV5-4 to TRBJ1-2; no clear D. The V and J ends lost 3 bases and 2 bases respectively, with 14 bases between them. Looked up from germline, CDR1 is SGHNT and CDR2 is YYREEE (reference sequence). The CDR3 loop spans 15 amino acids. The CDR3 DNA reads TGTGCCAGCAGCTCATGGTCTGACAAGAACTATGGCTACACCTTC. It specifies CASSSWSDKNYGYTF.

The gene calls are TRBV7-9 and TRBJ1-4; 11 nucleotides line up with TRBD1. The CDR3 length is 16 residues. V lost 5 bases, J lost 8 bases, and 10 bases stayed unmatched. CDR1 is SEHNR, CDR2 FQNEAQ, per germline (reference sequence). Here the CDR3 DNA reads TGTGCCAGCAGCCCCGGACAGGGGGCATGGAAGGAAAAACTGTTTTTT. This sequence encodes CASSPGQGAWKEKLFF.

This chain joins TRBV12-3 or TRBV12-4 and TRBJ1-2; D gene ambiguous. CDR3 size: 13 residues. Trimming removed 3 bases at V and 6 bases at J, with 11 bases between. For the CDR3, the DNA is TGTGCCAGCAGTTTTCTACAGTATGATGGCTACACCTTC. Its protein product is CASSFLQYDGYTF.

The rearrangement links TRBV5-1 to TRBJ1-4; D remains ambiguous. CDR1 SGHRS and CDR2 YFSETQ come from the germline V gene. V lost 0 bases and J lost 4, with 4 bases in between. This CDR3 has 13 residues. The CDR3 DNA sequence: TGCGCCAGCAGCTTGGCCGTTAATGAAAAACTGTTTTTT. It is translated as CASSLAVNEKLFF.

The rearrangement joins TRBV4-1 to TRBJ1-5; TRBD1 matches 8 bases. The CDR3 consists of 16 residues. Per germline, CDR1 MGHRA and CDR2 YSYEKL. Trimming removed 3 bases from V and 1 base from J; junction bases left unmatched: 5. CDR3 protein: CASSQIHRGSNQPQHF. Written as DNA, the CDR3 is TGCGCCAGCAGCCAGATACACAGGGGGAGCAATCAGCCCCAGCATTTT.

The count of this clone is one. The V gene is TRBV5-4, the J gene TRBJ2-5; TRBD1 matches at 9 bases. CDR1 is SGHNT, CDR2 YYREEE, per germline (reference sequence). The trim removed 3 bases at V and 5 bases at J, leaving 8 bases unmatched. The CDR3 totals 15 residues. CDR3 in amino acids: CASSSKDRGLETQYF. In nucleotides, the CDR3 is TGTGCCAGCAGCTCGAAGGACAGGGGTTTGGAGACCCAGTACTTC.

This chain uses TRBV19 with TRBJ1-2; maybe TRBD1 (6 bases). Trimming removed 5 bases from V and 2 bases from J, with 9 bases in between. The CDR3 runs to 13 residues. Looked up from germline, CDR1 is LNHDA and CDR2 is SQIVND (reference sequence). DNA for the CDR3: TGTGCCAGTAGTGTTCAGGGGAACTATGGCTACACCTTC. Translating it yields CASSVQGNYGYTF.